Listed here is a single T cell receptor (beta chain). This entry is derived from a study of blood T cell repertoires in COVID-19. Original data processing: Amplified reference gene primers provided the basis for estimating nucleated cell counts. Assay used: immunoSEQ multiplex PCR; TCRdb lists only in-frame clones, some missing. That table gives V, J and clone size, and the DNA gave D and trimming. The sample includes a few hundred thousand clones, 75% to 90% of them seen just once. The age range of participants was about 18 to 95 years, with residence in about two dozen US areas. Cohort allocation depended upon clinical history that participants reported. Two consecutive negative NP/OP PCR tests, clearance, or resolved symptoms defined Cohort 3 recovery. Germline assignment: CDR1 MNHEY and CDR2 SVGAGI. V gave up 2 bases and J gave up 5 bases; unmatched junction bases: 5. The CDR3 is 14 residues long.

The rearrangement uses TRBV6-5 and TRBJ1-1; 7 bases fit TRBD1. The sequencing input was PBMCs or T cells enriched from blood (not recorded which). The sequence was obtained from a woman between 18 and 29 years old who had recovered from COVID-19. Written as DNA, the CDR3 is TGTGCCAGCAGTTACAAGGGGGCTCGGACTGAAGCTTTCTTT. Its protein product is CASSYKGARTEAFF.